This TCR beta chain derives from a study of blood T cell repertoires in COVID-19. Study context: Researchers got acute and convalescent COVID-19 samples from the United States, Italy and Spain.

In germline, CDR1 is KGHSH, CDR2 LQKENI. The ends were cut back, 2 bases at V and 5 bases at J, with 25 bases in the middle. This CDR3 contains 19 residues. Authors' analysis steps: Cell counts per sample came from amplifying reference gene primers. Profiling relied on immunoSEQ multiplex PCR, and the TCRdb table lists in-frame clones only, not all of them. The V and J calls and clone size are taken from that table; D and trimming were inferred from the DNA. In the table there are about 270,000 clones, approximately 85% of which are singletons. The specimen sequenced was peripheral blood. The V call is TRBV18, the J call TRBJ1-3, with D possibly matching TRBD1 (6 bases). This TCR was recovered from a human donor in a cohort sampled during active COVID-19. DNA for the CDR3: TGTGCCAGCTCACCAGTCCCGGGGTTCTCAGGGACATCTAGAAACACCATATATTTT. As protein: CASSPVPGFSGTSRNTIYF.